This T cell receptor beta chain was obtained from a study of regulatory T cells in long-lasting Graves disease. Time point meaning: newly diagnosed GD, antithyroid drugs for less than 3 months. The TCR library was prepared using RNA isolated from PBMCs. The CDR3 contains 15 residues. CDR1 and CDR2 from the germline V gene are DFQATT and SNEGSKA (reference sequence). With 0 bases removed from V and 2 bases from J, the gap between germline ends came to 13 bases. Remarks on this clonotype: A much larger clone is a single base away; this may be a read error.

Construction of TCR beta libraries relied on iRepertoire HTBI primers and on Arm-PCR targeting CDR3 regions. TCRdb independently ran MiXCR on the multiplex PCR reads; one entry per CDR3 protein. Counted here are about 220,000 distinct CDR3 sequences, roughly 20% occurring once; the ten biggest clones make up roughly 12%. These data also featured in a second study, about T cells in Graves' hyperthyroidism and ophthalmopathy. Turning to that study: Aged 18 to 65, the patients had hyperthyroidism that was newly diagnosed and had lasted under 2 months.

The TCR was taken from a woman in her 30s with Graves disease. The rearrangement links TRBV20-1 to TRBJ1-1; D gene uncertain. The material was peripheral blood mononuclear cells (PBMCs), obtained at new diagnosis, from a patient treated with antithyroid drugs. CDR3 sequence reads: CSARDGQRNNTEAFF. CDR3 in DNA: TGCAGTGCTAGAGATGGGCAGAGAAATAACACTGAAGCTTTCTTT.